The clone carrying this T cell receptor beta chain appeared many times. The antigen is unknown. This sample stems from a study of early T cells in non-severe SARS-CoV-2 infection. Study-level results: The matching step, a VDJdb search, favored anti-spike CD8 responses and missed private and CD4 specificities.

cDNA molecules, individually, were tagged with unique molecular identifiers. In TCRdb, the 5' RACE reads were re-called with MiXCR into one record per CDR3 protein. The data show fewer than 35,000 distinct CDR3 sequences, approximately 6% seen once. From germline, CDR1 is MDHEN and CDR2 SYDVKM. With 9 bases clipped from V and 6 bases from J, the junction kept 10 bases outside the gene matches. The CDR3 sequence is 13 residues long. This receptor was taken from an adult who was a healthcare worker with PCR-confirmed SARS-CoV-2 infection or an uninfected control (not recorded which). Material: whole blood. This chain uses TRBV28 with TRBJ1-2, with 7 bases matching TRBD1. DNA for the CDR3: TGTGCCAGTGGGACAGCAAGTTTACATGGCTACACCTTC. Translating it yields CASGTASLHGYTF.